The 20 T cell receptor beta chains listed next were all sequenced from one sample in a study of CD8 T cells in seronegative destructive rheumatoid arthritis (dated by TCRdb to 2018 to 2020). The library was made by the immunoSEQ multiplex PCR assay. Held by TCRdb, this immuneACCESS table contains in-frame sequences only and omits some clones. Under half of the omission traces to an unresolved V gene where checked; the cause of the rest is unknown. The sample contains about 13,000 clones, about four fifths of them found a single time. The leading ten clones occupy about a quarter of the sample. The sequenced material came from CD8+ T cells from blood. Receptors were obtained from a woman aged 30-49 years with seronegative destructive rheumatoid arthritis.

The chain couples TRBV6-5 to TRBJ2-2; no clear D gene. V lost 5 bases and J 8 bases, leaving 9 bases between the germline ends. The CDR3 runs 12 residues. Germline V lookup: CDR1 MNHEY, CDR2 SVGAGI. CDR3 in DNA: TGTGCCAGCAGTCAAGCGCAAGGGGAGCTGTTTTTT. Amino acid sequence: CASSQAQGELFF.

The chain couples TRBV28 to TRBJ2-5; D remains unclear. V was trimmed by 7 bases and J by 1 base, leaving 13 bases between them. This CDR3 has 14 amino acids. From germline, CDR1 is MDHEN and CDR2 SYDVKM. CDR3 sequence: CASTLTPLQETQYF. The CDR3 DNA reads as TGTGCCAGCACCCTAACCCCCCTCCAAGAGACCCAGTACTTC.

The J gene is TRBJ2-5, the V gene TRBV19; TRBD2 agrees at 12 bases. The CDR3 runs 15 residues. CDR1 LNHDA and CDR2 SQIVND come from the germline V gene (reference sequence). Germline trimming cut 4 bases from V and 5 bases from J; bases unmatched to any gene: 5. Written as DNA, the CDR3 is TGTGCCAGTAGTACCCTAGCGGGGGGGCTGGAGACCCAGTACTTC. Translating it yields CASSTLAGGLETQYF.

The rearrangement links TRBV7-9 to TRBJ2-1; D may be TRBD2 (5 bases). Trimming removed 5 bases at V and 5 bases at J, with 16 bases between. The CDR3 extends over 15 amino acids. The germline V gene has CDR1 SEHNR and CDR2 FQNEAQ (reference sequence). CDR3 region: CASSAPDLGDNEQFF. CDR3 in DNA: TGTGCCAGCAGCGCCCCGGACTTGGGCGACAATGAGCAGTTCTTC.

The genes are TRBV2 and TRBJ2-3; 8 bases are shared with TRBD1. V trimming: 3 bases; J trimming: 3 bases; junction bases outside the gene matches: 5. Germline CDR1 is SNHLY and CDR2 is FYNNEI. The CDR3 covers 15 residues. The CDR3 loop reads CASSEQGALTDTQYF. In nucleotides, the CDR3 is TGTGCCAGCAGTGAGCAGGGGGCTTTGACAGATACGCAGTATTTT.

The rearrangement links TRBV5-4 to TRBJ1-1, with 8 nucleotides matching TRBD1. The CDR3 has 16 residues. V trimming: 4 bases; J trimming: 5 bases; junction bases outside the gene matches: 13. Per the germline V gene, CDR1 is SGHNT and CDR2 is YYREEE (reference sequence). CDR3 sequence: CASSPGPGTGGTEAFF. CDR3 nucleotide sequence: TGTGCCAGCAGCCCAGGTCCCGGGACAGGAGGGACTGAAGCTTTCTTT.

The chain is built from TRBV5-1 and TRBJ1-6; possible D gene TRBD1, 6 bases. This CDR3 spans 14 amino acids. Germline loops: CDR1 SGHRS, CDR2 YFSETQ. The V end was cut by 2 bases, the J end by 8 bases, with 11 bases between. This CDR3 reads CASSLGQFDSPLHF. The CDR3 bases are TGCGCCAGCAGCTTAGGACAGTTTGATTCACCCCTCCACTTT.

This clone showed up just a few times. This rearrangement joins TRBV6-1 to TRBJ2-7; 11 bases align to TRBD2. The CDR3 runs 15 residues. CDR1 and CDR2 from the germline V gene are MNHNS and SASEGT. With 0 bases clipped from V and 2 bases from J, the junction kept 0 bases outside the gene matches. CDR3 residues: CASSEASGGAYEQYF. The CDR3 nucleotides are TGTGCCAGCAGTGAAGCTAGCGGGGGGGCCTACGAGCAGTACTTC.

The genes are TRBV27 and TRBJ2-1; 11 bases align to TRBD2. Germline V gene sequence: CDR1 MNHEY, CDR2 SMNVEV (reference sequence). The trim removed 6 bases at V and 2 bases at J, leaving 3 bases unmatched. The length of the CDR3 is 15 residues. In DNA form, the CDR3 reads TGTGCCAGCAGAGTTAGCGGGGGGGCCTACAATGAGCAGTTCTTC. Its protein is CASRVSGGAYNEQFF.

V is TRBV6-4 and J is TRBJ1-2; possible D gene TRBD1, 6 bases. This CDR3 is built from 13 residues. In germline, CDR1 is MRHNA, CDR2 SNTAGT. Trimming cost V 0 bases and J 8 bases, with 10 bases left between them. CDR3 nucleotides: TGTGCCAGCAGTGACTCGGGACATAGGGGCTACACCTTC. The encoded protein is CASSDSGHRGYTF.

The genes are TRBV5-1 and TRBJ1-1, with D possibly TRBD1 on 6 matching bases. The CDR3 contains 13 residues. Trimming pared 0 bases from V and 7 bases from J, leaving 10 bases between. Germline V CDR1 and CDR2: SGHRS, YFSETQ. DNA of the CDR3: TGCGCCAGCAGCTTGGACAGGGTTGATGAAGCTTTCTTT. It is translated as CASSLDRVDEAFF.

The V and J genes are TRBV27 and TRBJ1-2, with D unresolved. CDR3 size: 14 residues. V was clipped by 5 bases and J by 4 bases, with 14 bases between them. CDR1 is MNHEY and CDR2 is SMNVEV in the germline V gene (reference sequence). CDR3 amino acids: CASSPTGEFYGYTF. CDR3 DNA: TGTGCCAGCAGTCCTACCGGGGAGTTCTATGGCTACACCTTC.

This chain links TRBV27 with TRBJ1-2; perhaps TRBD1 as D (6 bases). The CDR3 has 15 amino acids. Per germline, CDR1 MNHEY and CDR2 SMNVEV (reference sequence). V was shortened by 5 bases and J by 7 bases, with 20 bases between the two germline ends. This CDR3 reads CASSKTDRLIVGYTF. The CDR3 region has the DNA TGTGCCAGCAGTAAAACAGACAGGCTAATCGTTGGCTACACCTTC.

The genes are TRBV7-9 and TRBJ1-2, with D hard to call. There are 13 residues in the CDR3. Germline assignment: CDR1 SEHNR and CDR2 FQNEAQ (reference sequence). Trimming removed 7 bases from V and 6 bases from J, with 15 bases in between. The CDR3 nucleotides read TGTGCCAGCACCTTTCCGCTTAGAGATGGCTACACCTTC. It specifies CASTFPLRDGYTF.

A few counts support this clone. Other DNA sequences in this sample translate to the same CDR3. CDR3 DNA sequence: TGTGCCAGCAGTTACTCCGGGACAGGGGCCACTGAAGCTTTCTTT. Translating it yields CASSYSGTGATEAFF. The genes are TRBV6-5 and TRBJ1-1, with 10 bases matching TRBD1. In germline, CDR1 is MNHEY, CDR2 SVGAGI. The CDR3 length is 15 residues. Trimming at V came to 0 bases and at J to 4 bases, leaving 2 bases not matched to a gene.

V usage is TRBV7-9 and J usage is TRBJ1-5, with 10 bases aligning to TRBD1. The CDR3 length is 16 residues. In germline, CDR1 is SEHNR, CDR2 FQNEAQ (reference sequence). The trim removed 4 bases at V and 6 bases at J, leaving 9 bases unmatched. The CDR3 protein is CASSSTRQGAVQPQHF. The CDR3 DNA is TGTGCCAGCAGCTCAACTCGACAGGGGGCGGTTCAGCCCCAGCATTTT.

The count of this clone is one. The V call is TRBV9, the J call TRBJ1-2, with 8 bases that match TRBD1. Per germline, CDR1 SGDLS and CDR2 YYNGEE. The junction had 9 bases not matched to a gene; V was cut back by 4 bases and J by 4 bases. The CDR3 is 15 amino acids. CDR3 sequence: CASSSDRGDLYGYTF. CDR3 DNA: TGTGCCAGCAGCTCAGACAGGGGCGACCTCTATGGCTACACCTTC.

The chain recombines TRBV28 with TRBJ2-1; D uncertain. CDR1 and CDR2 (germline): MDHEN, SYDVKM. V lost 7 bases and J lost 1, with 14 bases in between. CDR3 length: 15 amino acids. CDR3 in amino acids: CASTAELESYNEQFF. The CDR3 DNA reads TGTGCCAGCACCGCTGAGTTGGAGTCCTACAATGAGCAGTTCTTC.

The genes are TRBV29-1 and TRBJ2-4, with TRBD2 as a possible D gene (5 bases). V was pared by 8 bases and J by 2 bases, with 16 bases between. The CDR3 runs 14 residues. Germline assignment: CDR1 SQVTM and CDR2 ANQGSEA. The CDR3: CSFMTTGTKNIQYF. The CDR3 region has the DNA TGCAGCTTTATGACGACGGGAACCAAAAACATTCAGTACTTC.

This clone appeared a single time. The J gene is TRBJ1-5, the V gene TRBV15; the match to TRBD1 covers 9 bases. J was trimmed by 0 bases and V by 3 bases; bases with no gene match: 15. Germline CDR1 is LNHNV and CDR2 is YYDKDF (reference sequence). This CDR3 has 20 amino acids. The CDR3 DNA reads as TGTGCCACCAGCAGGGGTAAACCGGGACAGGGAGGATATAGCAATCAGCCCCAGCATTTT. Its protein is CATSRGKPGQGGYSNQPQHF. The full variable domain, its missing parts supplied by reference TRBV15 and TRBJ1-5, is DAMVIQNPRYQVTQFGKPVTLSCSQTLNHNVMYWYQQKSSQAPKLLFHYYDKDFNNEADTPDNFQSRRPNTSFCFLDIRSPGLGDTAMYLCATSRGKPGQGGYSNQPQHFGDGTRLSIL.